These T cell receptor beta chains were read from a single sample in a study of blood T cell repertoires in COVID-19. This table comes from immunoSEQ multiplex PCR, and its TCRdb copy is limited to in-frame clones, with some not included. The sample shows about 120,000 clones, 60% to 85% of them seen only once. The sequenced sample consisted of peripheral blood. Every receptor here comes from a man in his 70s with acute or convalescent COVID-19. Each CDR3 is given with its conserved first and last residue. A D gene is named only where the DNA matches it firmly. Clone sizes are given selectively: once, few, many, or a class where the clone is expanded.

>TRBD1|TRBJ1-4|TRBV10-3|few
CAIRGDRGGEKLFF
TGTGCCATCAGAGGGGACAGGGGCGGCGAAAAACTGTTTTTT
>TRBD1|TRBJ2-7|TRBV10-2|NA
CASSESGQGSYEQYF
TGCGCCAGCAGTGAGTCGGGACAGGGTTCCTACGAGCAGTACTTC
>NA|TRBJ2-4|TRBV13|few
CASSRESGDRPNIQYF
TGTGCCAGCAGCCGGGAATCGGGAGACCGACCGAACATTCAGTACTTC
>TRBD1|TRBJ1-6|TRBV19|NA
CASSADRGDSPLHF
TGTGCCAGTAGTGCGGACAGGGGGGATTCACCCCTCCACTTT
>NA|TRBJ2-3|TRBV5-1|NA
CASTGWGRSTDTQYF
TGCGCCAGCACCGGATGGGGGCGTAGCACAGATACGCAGTATTTT
>NA|TRBJ1-1|TRBV6-2/TRBV6-3|NA
CASSYIVNTEAFF
TGTGCCAGCAGTTACATAGTGAACACTGAAGCTTTCTTT
>NA|TRBJ1-2|TRBV7-2|NA
CASSLRQGRYTF
TGTGCCAGCAGCTTACGGCAGGGTCGCTACACCTTC
>TRBD1|TRBJ1-3|TRBV5-1|NA
CASSQDRASGNTIYF
TGCGCCAGCAGCCAGGACAGGGCATCTGGAAACACCATATATTTT
>TRBD1|TRBJ1-6|TRBV19|NA
CASSWDRGTYNSPLHF
TGTGCCAGTAGTTGGGACAGGGGTACCTATAATTCACCCCTCCACTTT
>TRBD2|TRBJ2-7|TRBV29-1|NA
CSVPKGGTSQHEQYF
TGCAGCGTTCCGAAGGGAGGGACCAGTCAGCACGAGCAGTACTTC
>NA|TRBJ2-2|TRBV7-2|NA
CASSLVWGRTGELFF
TGTGCCAGCAGCTTAGTGTGGGGGCGCACCGGGGAGCTGTTTTTT
>NA|TRBJ2-3|TRBV30|NA
CAWRGGGNTQYF
TGTGCCTGGAGGGGTGGGGGCAATACGCAGTATTTT
>NA|TRBJ1-2|TRBV7-6|NA
CASSLAPPGHQTYGYTF
TGTGCCAGCAGCTTAGCGCCTCCGGGACACCAAACCTATGGCTACACCTTC
>TRBD1|TRBJ1-2|TRBV3-1/TRBV3-2|few
CASSHRTGTFGYTF
TGTGCCAGCAGCCATAGGACAGGGACTTTTGGCTACACCTTC
>NA|TRBJ1-2|TRBV4-1|NA
CASSQVNSIANYGYTF
TGCGCCAGCAGCCAAGTAAACAGCATAGCTAACTATGGCTACACCTTC
>NA|TRBJ2-7|TRBV7-7|NA
CASSLAESYEQYF
TGTGCCAGCAGCTTGGCTGAATCCTACGAGCAGTACTTC
>TRBD2|TRBJ2-5|TRBV6-5|NA
CASIRAGGPETQYF
TGTGCCAGCATCCGAGCGGGGGGGCCAGAGACCCAGTACTTC
>TRBD1|TRBJ1-2|TRBV19|once
CASSMAGTANYGYTF
TGTGCCAGTAGTATGGCCGGGACAGCTAACTATGGCTACACCTTC
>NA|TRBJ2-1|TRBV3-1/TRBV3-2|NA
CASSQDPGYNEQFF
TGTGCCAGCAGCCAAGATCCGGGCTACAATGAGCAGTTCTTC
>NA|TRBJ1-3|TRBV28|few
CASRRGRGNTIYF
TGTGCCAGCAGGCGGGGGCGTGGAAACACCATATATTTT
>TRBD1|TRBJ1-5|TRBV30|NA
CAWRGQGGHKRSNQPQHF
TGTGCCTGGAGGGGACAGGGCGGACATAAGAGGAGCAATCAGCCCCAGCATTTT
>TRBD2|TRBJ2-3|TRBV7-9|NA
CASSTAGGGTDTQYF
TGTGCCAGCAGTACAGCGGGGGGGGGCACAGATACGCAGTATTTT
>TRBD1|TRBJ2-7|TRBV19|NA
CASSRILGQGDEQYF
TGTGCCAGTAGTAGAATCCTCGGACAGGGGGACGAGCAGTACTTC
>NA|TRBJ1-1|TRBV5-1|NA
CASSLAIRGMNTEAFF
TGCGCCAGCAGCTTGGCGATTAGGGGGATGAACACTGAAGCTTTCTTT
>NA|TRBJ2-7|TRBV6-6|NA
CASSRPTLQGFWHEQYF
TGTGCCAGCAGCCGACCAACCCTACAGGGTTTTTGGCACGAGCAGTACTTC
>NA|TRBJ2-3|TRBV7-9|once
CASVGADTQYF
TGTGCCAGCGTCGGGGCAGATACGCAGTATTTT
>TRBD1|TRBJ1-2|TRBV5-4|NA
CASSATGVSYGYTF
TGTGCCAGCAGCGCAACAGGGGTCTCCTATGGCTACACCTTC
>NA|TRBJ1-5|TRBV6-5|NA
CASNAEKGKPQHF
TGTGCCAGCAACGCCGAAAAGGGGAAGCCCCAGCATTTT
>NA|TRBJ2-5|TRBV2|few
CASSEDLGSGQETQYF
TGTGCCAGCAGTGAAGACTTGGGTAGCGGTCAAGAGACCCAGTACTTC
>TRBD1|TRBJ2-5|TRBV25-1|NA
CASSEIARQGRQETQYF
TGTGCCAGCAGTGAAATAGCCCGACAGGGGAGGCAAGAGACCCAGTACTTC
>NA|TRBJ1-6|TRBV7-2|NA
CASSLGGNAYNSPLHF
TGTGCCAGCAGCTTGGGAGGGAACGCCTATAATTCACCCCTCCACTTT
>TRBD1|TRBJ1-2|TRBV27|NA
CASTRTGPSSPGYTF
TGTGCCAGCACCCGGACAGGGCCATCCTCCCCTGGCTACACCTTC
>NA|TRBJ1-1|TRBV14|NA
CASSQDLRLGEAFF
TGTGCCAGCAGCCAAGATCTAAGACTGGGTGAAGCTTTCTTT